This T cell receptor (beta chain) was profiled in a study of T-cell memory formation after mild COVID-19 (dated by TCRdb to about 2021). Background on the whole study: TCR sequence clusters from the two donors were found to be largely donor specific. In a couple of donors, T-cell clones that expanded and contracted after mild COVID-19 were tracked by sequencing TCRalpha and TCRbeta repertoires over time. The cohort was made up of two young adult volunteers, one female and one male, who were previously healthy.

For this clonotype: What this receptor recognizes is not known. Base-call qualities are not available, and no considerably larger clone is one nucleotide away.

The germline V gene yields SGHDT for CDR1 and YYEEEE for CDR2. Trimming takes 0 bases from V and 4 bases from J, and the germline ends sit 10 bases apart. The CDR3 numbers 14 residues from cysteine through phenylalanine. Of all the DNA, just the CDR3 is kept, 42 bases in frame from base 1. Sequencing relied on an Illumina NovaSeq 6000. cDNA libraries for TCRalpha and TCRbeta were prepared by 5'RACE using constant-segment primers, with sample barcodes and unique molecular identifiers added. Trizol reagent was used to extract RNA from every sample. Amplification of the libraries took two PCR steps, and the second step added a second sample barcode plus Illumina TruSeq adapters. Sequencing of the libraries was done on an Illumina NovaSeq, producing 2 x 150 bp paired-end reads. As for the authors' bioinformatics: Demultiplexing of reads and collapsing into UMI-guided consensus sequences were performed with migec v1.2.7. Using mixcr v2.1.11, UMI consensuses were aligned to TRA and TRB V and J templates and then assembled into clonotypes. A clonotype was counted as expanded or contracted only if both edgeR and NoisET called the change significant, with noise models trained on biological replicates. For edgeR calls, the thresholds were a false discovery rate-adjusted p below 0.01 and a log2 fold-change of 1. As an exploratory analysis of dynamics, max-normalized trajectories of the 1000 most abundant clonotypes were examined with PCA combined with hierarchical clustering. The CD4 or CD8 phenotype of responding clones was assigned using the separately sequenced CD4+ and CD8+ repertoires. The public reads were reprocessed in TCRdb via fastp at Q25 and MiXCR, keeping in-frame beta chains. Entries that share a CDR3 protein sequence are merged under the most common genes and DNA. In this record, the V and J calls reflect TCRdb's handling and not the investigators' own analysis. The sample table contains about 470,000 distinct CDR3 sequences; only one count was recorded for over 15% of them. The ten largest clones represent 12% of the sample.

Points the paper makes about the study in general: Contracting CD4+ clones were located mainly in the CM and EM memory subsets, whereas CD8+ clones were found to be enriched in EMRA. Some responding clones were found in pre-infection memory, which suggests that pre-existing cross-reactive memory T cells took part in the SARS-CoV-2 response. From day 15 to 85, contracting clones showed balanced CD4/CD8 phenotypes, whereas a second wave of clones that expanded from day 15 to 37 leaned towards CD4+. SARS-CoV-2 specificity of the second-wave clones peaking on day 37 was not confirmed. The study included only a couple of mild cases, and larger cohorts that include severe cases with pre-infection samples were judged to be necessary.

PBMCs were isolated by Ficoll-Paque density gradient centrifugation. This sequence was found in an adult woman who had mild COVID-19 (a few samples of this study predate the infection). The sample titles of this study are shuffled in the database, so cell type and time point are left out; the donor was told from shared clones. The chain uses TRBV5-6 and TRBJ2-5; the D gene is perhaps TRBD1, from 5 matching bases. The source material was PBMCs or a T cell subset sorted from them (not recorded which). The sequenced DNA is TGTGCCAGCAGCTTGGGAGGACAACGAGAGACCCAGTACTTC. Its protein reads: CASSLGGQRETQYF.